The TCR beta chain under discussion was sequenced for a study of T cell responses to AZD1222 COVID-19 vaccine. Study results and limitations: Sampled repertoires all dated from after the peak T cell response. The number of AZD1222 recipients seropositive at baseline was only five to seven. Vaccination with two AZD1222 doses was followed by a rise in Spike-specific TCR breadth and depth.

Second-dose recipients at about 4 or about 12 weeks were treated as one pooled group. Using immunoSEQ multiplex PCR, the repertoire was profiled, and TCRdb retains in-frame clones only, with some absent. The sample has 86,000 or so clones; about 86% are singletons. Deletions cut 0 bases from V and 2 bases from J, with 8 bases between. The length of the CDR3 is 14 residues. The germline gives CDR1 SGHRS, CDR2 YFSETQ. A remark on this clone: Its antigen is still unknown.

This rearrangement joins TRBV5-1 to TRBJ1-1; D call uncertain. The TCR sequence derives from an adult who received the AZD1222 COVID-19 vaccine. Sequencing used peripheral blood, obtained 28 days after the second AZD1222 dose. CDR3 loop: CASSLEAGNTEAFF. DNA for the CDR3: TGCGCCAGCAGCTTGGAGGCGGGAAACACTGAAGCTTTCTTT.